Listed below are T cell receptor beta chains from one sample, sequenced in a study of T cells in Graves' hyperthyroidism and ophthalmopathy. One entry per CDR3 protein results from TCRdb running MiXCR on the multiplex PCR reads. The sample has approximately 480,000 distinct CDR3 sequences; less than 25% are singletons. The sample comprised blood. The receptors come from a man aged 18-30 years with Graves' hyperthyroidism. The CDR3 runs from the conserved cysteine through the conserved F or W. Each record gives: J gene, D gene, clone size, V gene, CDR3 length, CDR3 DNA, CDR3 protein. D genes are given only for firm matches. Only some rows state a clone size, as once, few, many or a class for expanded clones.

TRBJ1-1 | NA | many | TRBV27 | 14 | TGTGCCAGCAGCCTTTTGGGGGTGAACACTGAAGCTTTCTTT | CASSLLGVNTEAFF
TRBJ1-1 | NA | NA | TRBV28 | 10 | TGTGCCAGCAGTTTAACAGTGGCTTTCTTT | CASSLTVAFF
TRBJ1-2 | TRBD1 | many | TRBV6-1 | 14 | TGTGCCAGCATACACCGACAGGGGCACTATGGCTACACCTTC | CASIHRQGHYGYTF
TRBJ1-2 | TRBD1 | many | TRBV7-9 | 15 | TGTGCCAGCAGCTTTACGAGACAGGGAATCTATGGCTACACCTTC | CASSFTRQGIYGYTF
TRBJ1-1 | NA | NA | TRBV29-1 | 13 | TGCAGCGCCCGGGGGGCTCGGAACACTGAAGCTTTCTTT | CSARGARNTEAFF
TRBJ2-7 | TRBD1 | many | TRBV20-1 | 15 | TGCAGTGCTGGGAACCGGGACAGGGGGATCGACGAGCAGTACTTC | CSAGNRDRGIDEQYF
TRBJ2-7 | NA | many | TRBV6-1 | 14 | TGTGCCAGCAGAGATGACCGGAGCGCCTACGAGCAGTACTTC | CASRDDRSAYEQYF
TRBJ2-2 | NA | NA | TRBV7-3 | 14 | TGTGCCAGCAGCCAGGTATCGGACACCGGGGAGCTGTTTTTT | CASSQVSDTGELFF
TRBJ1-2 | NA | many | TRBV6-1 | 15 | TGTGCCAGCAGTGAAGGGCCAGGATCTAACTATGGCTACACCTTC | CASSEGPGSNYGYTF
TRBJ2-7 | NA | many | TRBV3-1 | 14 | TGTGCCAGCAGCCAAGGGGGGATCTCCTACGAGCAGTACTTC | CASSQGGISYEQYF
TRBJ1-2 | NA | NA | TRBV28 | 14 | TGTGCCAGCAGTTTAGGTCGGGGGAGCTATGGCTACACCTTC | CASSLGRGSYGYTF